This TCR beta chain was identified during a study of blood T cell repertoires in COVID-19. About the research overall: PBMCs, B-cell-depleted T cells, or T cells were the source of the cDNA or gDNA that made up the material.

Per the original methods: Amplification of reference gene primers provided the estimated nucleated cell counts. Sequenced by immunoSEQ multiplex PCR; TCRdb stores in-frame clones only, minus some. That table gives V, J and clone size, and the DNA gave D and trimming. The repertoire holds about 200,000 clones, approximately 78% seen once, with under 8.5% in the top ten. Patients from Seattle were sampled longitudinally, starting during active infection. The source of this sequence is a woman aged 80 or over with COVID-19, enrolled during active disease. The material sequenced was peripheral blood.

CDR3 DNA sequence: TGTGCCAGCAGCTTGAGGGACAGGGCTGGAAACACCATATATTTT. Translation: CASSLRDRAGNTIYF. V gene TRBV5-8 combines with J gene TRBJ1-3, with 9 bases that match TRBD1. Germline CDR1 is SGHTS and CDR2 is YDEGEE. This CDR3 is built from 15 residues. V lost 1 base, J lost 2 bases, and 1 base stayed unmatched.